The clone carrying this TCR beta chain has ten or more counts. The antigen is undetermined. The data are from a study of identical twins. Study findings and constraints: Conclusions relied on cross-sectional statistical analysis, not following the same donors.

TCRdb passed the 5' RACE reads through MiXCR, listing each CDR3 protein once. The table records 550,000 to 800,000 distinct CDR3 sequences, about 7.1% of them present only once. Germline V gene sequence: CDR1 SGHRS, CDR2 YFSETQ. Trimming left V 2 bases short and J 8 bases short, with 8 bases between. The CDR3 runs to 13 residues. These data were likewise used in another study, on yellow fever vaccine responses in identical twins.

This receptor was taken from a woman under 30 in good health. The sequencing input was PBMCs. The rearrangement uses TRBV5-1 and TRBJ1-6; D unresolved. CDR3 sequence: CASSFRTDSPLHF. The CDR3 DNA reads TGCGCCAGCAGCTTCCGGACCGATTCACCCCTCCACTTT.